The clone carrying this T cell receptor beta chain showed up just a few times. The sample belongs to a study of blood T cell repertoires in COVID-19. Study information: Both acute and convalescent COVID-19 samples were obtained from the United States, Italy and Spain.

Under the authors' procedure: Estimation of nucleated cell counts relied on the amplification of reference gene primers. Produced via immunoSEQ multiplex PCR; TCRdb's table is partial and in-frame only. That table furnishes V, J and clone size, whereas the DNA furnished D and trimming. The sample gives some 200,000 clones, just over 85% of which show up once; about 4.5% is in the top ten. The CDR3 covers 15 residues. Unmatched junction bases numbered 3, after V lost 0 bases and J lost 5 bases. Per germline, CDR1 SGDLS and CDR2 YYNGEE. The sequenced sample consisted of peripheral blood. The clonotype originates from a man between 50 and 59 years old with acute or convalescent COVID-19. This chain links TRBV9 with TRBJ1-4; 8 nucleotides align to TRBD1. CDR3 DNA sequence: TGTGCCAGCAGCGTAGCAACAGGGGGAAATGAAAAACTGTTTTTT. Translation gives CASSVATGGNEKLFF. Looking up the rest from reference TRBV9 and TRBJ1-4 gives the full variable domain: DSGVTQTPKHLITATGQRVTLRCSPRSGDLSVYWYQQSLDQGLQFLIQYYNGEERAKGNILERFSAQQFPDLHSELNLSSLELGDSALYFCASSVATGGNEKLFFGSGTQLSVL.